This TCR beta chain was captured by sequencing in a study of cytomegalovirus exposure and HLA in healthy donors. The study, taken as a whole, reports: HLA-A and HLA-B allele assignments for most subjects were reportedly predicted accurately using TCR beta sequences.

As for this clone: Its antigen remains unidentified.

The primer mix had 60 Vbeta and 13 Jbeta primers. Method: immunoSEQ multiplex PCR; TCRdb's copy keeps in-frame clones and lacks some. This listing includes roughly 120,000 clones. The source of this sequence is a man in his forties or fifties in good health and CMV-seropositive. The sequenced sample was PBMCs.

CDR3 region: CASSLSLAGYNEQFF. In DNA form, the CDR3 reads TGTGCCAGCAGTTTATCGCTAGCGGGGTACAATGAGCAGTTCTTC. The rearrangement links TRBV27 to TRBJ2-1; TRBD2 agrees at 9 bases. CDR1 is MNHEY, CDR2 SMNVEV, per germline (reference sequence). V gave up 0 bases and J gave up 4 bases; unmatched junction bases: 1. The CDR3 runs to 15 residues.